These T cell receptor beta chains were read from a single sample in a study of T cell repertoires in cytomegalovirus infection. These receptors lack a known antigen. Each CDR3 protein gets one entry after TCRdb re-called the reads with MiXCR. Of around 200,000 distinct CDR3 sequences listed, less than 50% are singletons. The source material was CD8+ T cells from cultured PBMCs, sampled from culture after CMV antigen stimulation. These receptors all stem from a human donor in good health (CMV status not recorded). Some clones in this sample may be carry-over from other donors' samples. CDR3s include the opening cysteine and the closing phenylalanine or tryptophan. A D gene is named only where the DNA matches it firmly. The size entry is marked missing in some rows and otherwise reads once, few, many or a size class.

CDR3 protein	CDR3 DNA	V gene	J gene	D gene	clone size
CASSPPGQVIYEQYF	TGTGCCAGCAGCCCCCCCGGACAGGTGATCTACGAGCAGTACTTC	TRBV7-9	TRBJ2-7	TRBD1	few
CASSSSGTGDYEQYF	TGTGCCAGCAGTTCATCCGGGACAGGAGACTACGAGCAGTACTTC	TRBV27	TRBJ2-7	TRBD1	-
CASSLANEQFF	TGTGCCAGCAGCTTGGCCAATGAGCAGTTCTTC	TRBV11-2	TRBJ2-1	-	many
CASTSLGGFNSPLHF	TGTGCCAGCACCAGTCTGGGAGGGTTTAATTCACCCCTCCACTTT	TRBV27	TRBJ1-6	-	-
CASSSLTGYNEQFF	TGTGCCAGCAGCTCCCTGACAGGGTACAATGAGCAGTTCTTC	TRBV7-8	TRBJ2-1	TRBD1	-
CASSLLAGVGTGELFF	TGTGCCAGCAGTTTACTAGCGGGAGTGGGAACCGGGGAGCTGTTTTTT	TRBV27	TRBJ2-2	TRBD2	-
CASSLSGTGLLNTEAFF	TGTGCCAGCAGCTTGTCCGGGACAGGTCTTTTGAACACTGAAGCTTTCTTT	TRBV7-6	TRBJ1-1	TRBD1	-
CASSPDRVNNSPLHF	TGTGCCAGCAGTCCGGACAGGGTCAATAATTCACCCCTCCACTTT	TRBV27	TRBJ1-6	TRBD1	few
CASSPGGTGTTFASYEQYF	TGTGCCAGCAGCCCTGGGGGGACAGGGACAACTTTCGCCTCCTACGAGCAGTACTTC	TRBV7-9	TRBJ2-7	TRBD1	many
CAWSPPGYTF	TGTGCCTGGAGTCCTCCCGGCTACACCTTC	TRBV30	TRBJ1-2	-	-
CASSPRGGLDTQYF	TGTGCCAGCAGCCCCCGGGGGGGCTTAGATACGCAGTATTTT	TRBV7-6	TRBJ2-3	TRBD2	few
CASSLGTGAQRSFF	TGTGCCAGCAGTTTAGGGACAGGGGCTCAACGATCTTTCTTT	TRBV27	TRBJ1-1	TRBD1	-
CASSLDDSGANVLTF	TGTGCCAGCAGCTTAGATGACTCTGGGGCCAACGTCCTGACTTTC	TRBV7-2	TRBJ2-6	-	-
CSVVDRVKETQYF	TGCAGCGTTGTCGACAGGGTAAAGGAGACCCAGTACTTC	TRBV29-1	TRBJ2-5	TRBD1	few
CASSSPMASGRYEQYF	TGTGCCAGCAGTTCCCCCATGGCTAGCGGGAGATACGAGCAGTACTTC	TRBV28	TRBJ2-7	TRBD2	few
CASSQDRQGARHTQYF	TGTGCCAGCAGCCAAGATCGGCAGGGGGCGCGACATACGCAGTATTTT	TRBV4-2	TRBJ2-3	TRBD1	-
CASSQTGNTVAFF	TGCGCCAGCAGCCAGACGGGGAACACTGTAGCTTTCTTT	TRBV4-1	TRBJ1-1	-	-
CASSGPQLATYEQYF	TGTGCCAGCAGCGGGCCTCAACTAGCGACCTACGAGCAGTACTTC	TRBV7-3	TRBJ2-7	TRBD2	-
CASSLSFLHRVHEQYF	TGTGCCAGCAGTTTATCCTTCCTGCACAGGGTCCACGAGCAGTACTTC	TRBV27	TRBJ2-7	-	few
CATSGTGGRNLMYNEQFF	TGTGCCACCAGTGGTACCGGAGGGCGGAATCTTATGTACAATGAGCAGTTCTTC	TRBV24-1	TRBJ2-1	-	few
CASSPWGGGISGANVLTF	TGTGCCAGCAGCCCCTGGGGAGGGGGTATCTCTGGGGCCAACGTCCTGACTTTC	TRBV7-3	TRBJ2-6	-	few
CATSTGRQEYNYGYTF	TGTGCCACCAGTACGGGGAGACAGGAGTACAACTATGGCTACACCTTC	TRBV24-1	TRBJ1-2	-	-
CASSRAGLGANVLTF	TGTGCCAGCAGCCGAGCGGGACTTGGGGCCAACGTCCTGACTTTC	TRBV7-9	TRBJ2-6	TRBD2	few
CASSRRDSLNEKLFF	TGCGCCAGCAGCCGCCGGGACAGTCTGAATGAAAAACTGTTTTTT	TRBV4-1	TRBJ1-4	TRBD1	-
CASSTQTGGGEKLFF	TGTGCCAGCAGTACCCAGACAGGGGGGGGTGAAAAACTGTTTTTT	TRBV27	TRBJ1-4	TRBD1	-
CASSLVAGGLVNQPQHF	TGTGCCAGCAGCTTAGTCGCAGGGGGTTTGGTCAATCAGCCCCAGCATTTT	TRBV7-6	TRBJ1-5	TRBD1	-
CASSYLISETQYF	TGTGCCAGCAGTTACTTAATCTCAGAGACCCAGTACTTC	TRBV6-5	TRBJ2-5	-	-
CASSQGTGLSLFTGELFF	TGTGCCAGCAGCCAGGGGACAGGGCTAAGTCTCTTCACCGGGGAGCTGTTTTTT	TRBV7-6	TRBJ2-2	TRBD1	many
CASLGTEGPPGELFF	TGTGCCAGCCTAGGGACGGAGGGGCCCCCCGGGGAGCTGTTTTTT	TRBV2	TRBJ2-2	-	few
CASSYIWHEQYF	TGTGCCAGCAGTTACATCTGGCACGAGCAGTACTTC	TRBV6-6	TRBJ2-7	-	few
CASSSSGRAIDEQFF	TGTGCCAGCAGCAGTAGCGGGAGGGCCATCGATGAGCAGTTCTTC	TRBV7-9	TRBJ2-1	TRBD2	-
CASSLQGANSPLHF	TGTGCCAGCAGCTTACAGGGGGCGAATTCACCCCTCCACTTT	TRBV13	TRBJ1-6	TRBD1	-
CASSSSQVEAFF	TGTGCCAGCAGCAGCTCACAAGTTGAAGCTTTCTTT	TRBV7-8	TRBJ1-1	-	-
CATLTDTQYF	TGTGCCACTTTGACAGATACGCAGTATTTT	TRBV6-1	TRBJ2-3	-	-
CAISSGDPANYGYTF	TGTGCCATCAGCTCAGGGGACCCTGCGAACTATGGCTACACCTTC	TRBV10-3	TRBJ1-2	-	-
CASSSPKQGGTGELFF	TGTGCCAGCAGCTCGCCCAAACAGGGGGGTACCGGGGAGCTGTTTTTT	TRBV7-8	TRBJ2-2	TRBD1	many
CASSLDRGSGELFF	TGTGCCAGCAGCCTCGACAGGGGTAGCGGGGAGCTGTTTTTT	TRBV7-8	TRBJ2-2	TRBD1	-
CASSAGSAEAFF	TGCGCCAGCAGCGCTGGAAGTGCTGAAGCTTTCTTT	TRBV4-3	TRBJ1-1	-	-
CASSPWTGEGVETQYF	TGTGCCAGCAGCCCCTGGACAGGGGAAGGCGTAGAGACCCAGTACTTC	TRBV7-6	TRBJ2-5	TRBD1	-
CASSSASRDREGPDTQYF	TGTGCCAGCAGTTCCGCATCCCGGGACAGGGAGGGCCCAGATACGCAGTATTTT	TRBV27	TRBJ2-3	TRBD1	-
CASIQDPGLIQLQHF	TGTGCCAGCATCCAAGACCCAGGGCTAATTCAGCTCCAGCATTTT	TRBV6-1	TRBJ1-5	-	-
CASSIASGPIYEQYF	TGTGCCAGTAGTATAGCGTCGGGACCGATCTACGAGCAGTACTTC	TRBV19	TRBJ2-7	-	-
CASSLRQGYVNTEAFF	TGTGCCAGCAGTCTACGCCAGGGGTATGTGAACACTGAAGCTTTCTTT	TRBV27	TRBJ1-1	-	-
CASSLRSSTDTQYF	TGTGCCAGCAGCTTACGCTCTAGCACAGATACGCAGTATTTT	TRBV7-8	TRBJ2-3	-	-
CAISESRGSIHEQYF	TGTGCCATCAGTGAGTCTCGCGGGAGTATCCACGAGCAGTACTTC	TRBV10-3	TRBJ2-7	TRBD2	-